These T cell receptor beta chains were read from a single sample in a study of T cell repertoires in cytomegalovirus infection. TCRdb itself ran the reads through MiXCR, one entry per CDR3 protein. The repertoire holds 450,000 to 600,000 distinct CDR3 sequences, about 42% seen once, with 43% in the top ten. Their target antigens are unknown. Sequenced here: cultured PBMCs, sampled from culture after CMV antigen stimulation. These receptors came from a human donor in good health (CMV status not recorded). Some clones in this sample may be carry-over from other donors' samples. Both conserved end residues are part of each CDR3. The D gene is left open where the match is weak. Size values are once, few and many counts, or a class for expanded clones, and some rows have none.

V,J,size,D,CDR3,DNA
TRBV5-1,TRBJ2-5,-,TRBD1,CASSTGDSFQETQYF,TGCGCCAGCAGCACCGGGGACAGCTTCCAAGAGACCCAGTACTTC
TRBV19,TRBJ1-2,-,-,CASRPFDSGGNYGYTF,TGTGCCAGTAGGCCCTTTGACTCCGGCGGGAACTATGGCTACACCTTC
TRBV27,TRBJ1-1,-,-,CASRVRTGNTEAFF,TGTGCCAGCAGGGTCCGAACGGGGAACACTGAAGCTTTCTTT
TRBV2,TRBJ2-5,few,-,CASSGGIQETQYF,TGTGCCAGCAGCGGCGGTATCCAAGAGACCCAGTACTTC
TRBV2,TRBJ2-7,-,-,CASRPGLGSYEQYF,TGTGCCAGCAGGCCGGGACTCGGATCCTACGAGCAGTACTTC
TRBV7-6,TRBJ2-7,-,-,CASSAPGTLGEQYF,TGTGCCAGCAGCGCTCCGGGGACCTTGGGGGAGCAGTACTTC
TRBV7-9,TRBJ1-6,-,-,CASSRRGTAESNSPLHF,TGTGCCAGCAGTCGTCGTGGAACGGCAGAAAGTAATTCACCCCTCCACTTT
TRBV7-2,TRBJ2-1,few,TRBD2,CASSQQGLAAYNEQFF,TGTGCCAGCAGCCAACAGGGACTAGCGGCATACAATGAGCAGTTCTTC
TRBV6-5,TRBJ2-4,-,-,CASSFDLNIQYF,TGTGCCAGCAGTTTCGACCTAAACATTCAGTACTTC
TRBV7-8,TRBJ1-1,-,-,CASSQMTGTEAFF,TGTGCCAGCTCACAAATGACAGGAACTGAAGCTTTCTTT
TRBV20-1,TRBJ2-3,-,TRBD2,CSARDRRGGGGDTQYF,TGCAGTGCTAGAGATAGGCGGGGGGGAGGGGGAGATACGCAGTATTTT
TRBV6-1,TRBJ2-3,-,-,CASSESRVRYF,TGTGCCAGCAGTGAAAGTAGGGTACGGTATTTT
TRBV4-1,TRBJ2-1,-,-,CASSQDPAGWNEQFF,TGCGCCAGCAGCCAAGACCCCGCGGGATGGAATGAGCAGTTCTTC
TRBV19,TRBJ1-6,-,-,CASSIDLQMGLHF,TGTGCCAGTAGTATAGATCTGCAGATGGGCCTCCACTTT
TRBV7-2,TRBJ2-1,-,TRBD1,CASSFAGGPQFF,TGTGCCAGCAGCTTTGCAGGGGGCCCTCAGTTCTTC
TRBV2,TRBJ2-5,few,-,CASNLLRETQETQYF,TGTGCCAGCAACCTTCTGAGAGAAACACAAGAGACCCAGTACTTC
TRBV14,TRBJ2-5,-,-,CASSQDASTGKETQYF,TGTGCCAGCAGCCAAGATGCTAGTACTGGTAAAGAGACCCAGTACTTC
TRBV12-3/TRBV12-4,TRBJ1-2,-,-,CASSTLGVGYTF,TGTGCCAGCAGTACCCTGGGGGTCGGCTACACCTTC
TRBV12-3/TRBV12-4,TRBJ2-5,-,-,CASSLAGARETQYF,TGTGCCAGCAGTTTAGCGGGGGCACGGGAGACCCAGTACTTC
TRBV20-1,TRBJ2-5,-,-,CSGGGAVETQYF,TGCAGTGGGGGTGGGGCGGTCGAGACCCAGTACTTC
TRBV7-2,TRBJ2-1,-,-,CASSRRGGSYNEQFF,TGTGCCAGCAGCCGGAGGGGGGGGTCCTACAATGAGCAGTTCTTC
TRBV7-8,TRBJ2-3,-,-,CASSLRGGVSTDTQYF,TGTGCCAGCAGCTTAAGGGGGGGAGTTAGCACAGATACGCAGTATTTT
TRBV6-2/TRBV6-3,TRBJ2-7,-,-,CASSAPGSLPYEQYF,TGTGCCAGCAGCGCCCCCGGGAGTCTCCCCTACGAGCAGTACTTC
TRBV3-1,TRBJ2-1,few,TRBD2,CASSRDGGSNEQFF,TGTGCCAGCAGCCGGGACGGGGGGTCCAATGAGCAGTTCTTC
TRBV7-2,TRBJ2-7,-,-,CASSPETIYEQYF,TGTGCCAGCAGCCCCGAGACCATTTACGAGCAGTACTTC
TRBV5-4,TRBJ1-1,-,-,CASSVLSWEGNTEAFF,TGTGCCAGCAGCGTTCTAAGTTGGGAGGGGAACACTGAAGCTTTCTTT
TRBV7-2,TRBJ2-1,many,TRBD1,CASSPGGGNEQFF,TGTGCCAGCAGCCCAGGGGGTGGTAATGAGCAGTTCTTC
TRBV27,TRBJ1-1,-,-,CASSRYGQLNTEAFF,TGTGCCAGCAGTCGTTATGGACAGTTGAACACTGAAGCTTTCTTT
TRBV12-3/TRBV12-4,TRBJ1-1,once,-,CASSSFRTANTEAFF,TGTGCCAGCAGTTCGTTCCGTACAGCGAACACTGAAGCTTTCTTT
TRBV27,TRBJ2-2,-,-,CASTHRTTLSGELFF,TGTGCCAGCACCCATCGGACTACCCTATCCGGGGAGCTGTTTTTT
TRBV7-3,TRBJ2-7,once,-,CASSLEGGDPYEQYF,TGTGCCAGCAGCTTAGAGGGAGGTGATCCCTACGAGCAGTACTTC
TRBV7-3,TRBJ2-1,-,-,CASSPRRGNLYNEQFF,TGTGCCAGCAGCCCCCGTCGGGGGAACCTCTACAATGAGCAGTTCTTC
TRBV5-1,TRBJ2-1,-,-,CASRIGGGTYNEQFF,TGCGCCAGCAGGATAGGCGGGGGCACCTACAATGAGCAGTTCTTC
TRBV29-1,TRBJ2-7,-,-,CSVEGGGARDEQYF,TGCAGCGTTGAAGGAGGGGGGGCTCGGGACGAGCAGTACTTC
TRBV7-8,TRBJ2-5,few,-,CASSSSVGETQYF,TGTGCCAGCAGCTCCTCAGTCGGGGAGACCCAGTACTTC
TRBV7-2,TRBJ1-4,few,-,CASSLALADGEKLFF,TGTGCCAGCAGCTTAGCTTTGGCTGATGGTGAAAAACTGTTTTTT
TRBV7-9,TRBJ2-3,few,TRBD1,CASSFTQGADTQYF,TGTGCCAGCAGCTTTACTCAGGGGGCAGATACGCAGTATTTT
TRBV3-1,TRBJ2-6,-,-,CASSQDMSGANVLTF,TGTGCCAGCAGCCAAGATATGTCTGGGGCCAACGTCCTGACTTTC
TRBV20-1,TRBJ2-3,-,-,CSARRDPTDTQYF,TGCAGTGCTAGAAGAGACCCGACAGATACGCAGTATTTT
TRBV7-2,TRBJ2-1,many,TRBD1,CASSLAVPGQRYSSQFF,TGTGCCAGCAGCTTAGCGGTTCCGGGACAGAGATACTCTAGTCAGTTCTTC
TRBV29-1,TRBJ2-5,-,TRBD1,CSVAGDRGPETQYF,TGCAGCGTTGCGGGGGACAGGGGGCCAGAGACCCAGTACTTC
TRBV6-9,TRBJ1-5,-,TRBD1,CASSFRQGLNQPQHF,TGTGCCAGCAGTTTTCGACAGGGCCTTAATCAGCCCCAGCATTTT
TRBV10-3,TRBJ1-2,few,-,CAISESPGGYTF,TGTGCCATCAGTGAGTCGCCCGGGGGCTACACCTTC
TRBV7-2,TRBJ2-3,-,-,CASSQYPQTADTQYF,TGTGCCAGCAGCCAGTACCCCCAGACGGCAGATACGCAGTATTTT
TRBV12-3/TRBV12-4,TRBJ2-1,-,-,CASSFEVANEQFF,TGTGCCAGCAGTTTCGAGGTGGCCAATGAGCAGTTCTTC
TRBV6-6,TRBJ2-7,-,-,CASSVKGRTPNLSYEQYF,TGTGCCAGCAGTGTAAAAGGGCGGACACCCAACCTGTCCTACGAGCAGTACTTC
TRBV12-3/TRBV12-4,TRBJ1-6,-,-,CASSRGALVNSPLHF,TGTGCCAGCAGTCGGGGGGCGCTGGTGAATTCACCCCTCCACTTT
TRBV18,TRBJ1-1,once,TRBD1,CASSGGQGGETEAFF,TGTGCCAGCTCAGGGGGACAGGGAGGGGAAACTGAAGCTTTCTTT
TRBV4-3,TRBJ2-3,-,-,CASSRMPGTDTQYF,TGCGCCAGCAGCCGAATGCCAGGGACAGATACGCAGTATTTT
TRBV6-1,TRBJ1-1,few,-,CASTEGAEAFF,TGTGCCAGCACTGAAGGGGCTGAAGCTTTCTTT
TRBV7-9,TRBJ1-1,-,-,CASSPTATNTEAFF,TGTGCCAGCAGCCCTACAGCCACGAACACTGAAGCTTTCTTT
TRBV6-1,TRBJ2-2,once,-,CASSEMLGRGVPGELFF,TGTGCCAGCAGTGAAATGCTGGGCCGCGGTGTCCCCGGGGAGCTGTTTTTT
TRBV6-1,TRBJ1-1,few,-,CASSVTSTREAFF,TGTGCCAGCAGTGTTACAAGCACCCGGGAAGCTTTCTTT
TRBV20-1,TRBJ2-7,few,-,CSARDRLLYEQYF,TGCAGTGCTAGAGATCGGCTATTATACGAGCAGTACTTC
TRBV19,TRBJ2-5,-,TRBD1,CASTQTGQPETQYF,TGTGCCAGTACTCAAACGGGACAGCCAGAGACCCAGTACTTC
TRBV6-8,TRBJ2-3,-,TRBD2,CASSSPSGGTDTQYF,TGTGCCAGCAGTTCCCCTAGCGGGGGGACAGATACGCAGTATTTT
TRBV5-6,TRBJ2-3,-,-,CASKTRGGGIDTQYF,TGTGCCAGCAAGACGCGAGGAGGGGGGATAGATACGCAGTATTTT